These 23 T cell receptor beta chains were all obtained from the same sample, sequenced in a study of metastatic and nonmetastatic thyroid tumors. Patients had received no treatment of any kind before thyroid surgery. TCRdb re-processed the PCR reads through MiXCR. Among 40,000 to 45,000 clones listed, approximately 3% were seen once. Sequenced sample: blood. These receptors were taken from a female donor with papillary thyroid cancer or a benign thyroid nodule (not recorded which). Some clones in this sample may be carry-over from other donors' samples.

This clone showed up many times. The V call is TRBV7-6, the J call TRBJ1-5; D is uncertain. This CDR3 is 13 amino acids long. The germline V gene has CDR1 SGHVS and CDR2 FNYEAQ. V was clipped by 3 bases and J by 5 bases, with 8 bases between them. CDR3 coding DNA: TGTGCCAGCAGCTTCGGATGGGATCAGCCCCAGCATTTT. Translating it yields CASSFGWDQPQHF.

This clone has a count of ten or more. The V and J genes are TRBV10-1 and TRBJ2-5; TRBD1 matches at 8 bases. Trimming cost V 2 bases and J 5 bases; bases outside gene matches: 4. Per the germline V gene, CDR1 is WNHNN and CDR2 is SYGVQD (reference sequence). The CDR3 covers 14 residues. The CDR3 sequence: CASSEDRGSETQYF. The CDR3 nucleotides read TGCGCCAGCAGTGAGGACAGGGGTTCGGAGACCCAGTACTTC.

This clone was counted many times. The chain employs TRBV28 and TRBJ2-5; perhaps TRBD2 as D (6 bases). The CDR3 runs to 14 residues. Germline CDR1 and CDR2: MDHEN and SYDVKM. V was cut by 10 bases and J by 7 bases, with 22 bases left in between. CDR3 region: CATLRGGSGGTQYF. CDR3 nucleotide sequence: TGTGCCACCCTCCGCGGAGGCTCCGGGGGGACCCAGTACTTC.

This clone showed up many times. This rearrangement joins TRBV18 to TRBJ2-2, with no clear D. The V end was cut by 1 base, the J end by 1 base, with 4 bases between. The CDR3 runs 14 residues. From germline, CDR1 is KGHSH and CDR2 LQKENI. CDR3 loop: CASSPRQNTGELFF. Here the CDR3 DNA reads TGTGCCAGCTCACCACGACAGAACACCGGGGAGCTGTTTTTT.

This clone was seen a few times. The gene calls are TRBV5-6 and TRBJ2-7; unclear D gene. Deletions cut 4 bases from V and 4 bases from J, with 12 bases between. The CDR3 consists of 13 residues. Germline V gene lookup returns CDR1 SGHDT and CDR2 YYEEEE. CDR3 residues: CASSHSAVYEQYF. DNA of the CDR3: TGTGCCAGCAGCCACTCCGCGGTGTACGAGCAGTACTTC. The complete variable domain, with remaining parts taken from reference TRBV5-6 and TRBJ2-7, reads DAGVTQSPTHLIKTRGQQVTLRCSPKSGHDTVSWYQQALGQGPQFIFQYYEEEERQRGNFPDRFSGHQFPNYSSELNVNALLLGDSALYLCASSHSAVYEQYFGPGTRLTVT.

Many counts were recorded for this clone. The rearrangement links TRBV18 to TRBJ2-7; unclear D gene. Germline V gene sequence: CDR1 KGHSH, CDR2 LQKENI. Trimming left V 2 bases short and J 4 bases short, with 9 bases between. There are 13 residues in the CDR3. CDR3 protein: CASSPATNYEQYF. The CDR3 DNA reads TGTGCCAGCTCACCAGCAACTAATTACGAGCAGTACTTC.

This chain joins TRBV15 and TRBJ1-2; TRBD1 matches 8 bases. CDR1 and CDR2 (germline): LNHNV, YYDKDF (reference sequence). The CDR3 is 14 amino acids. Trimming took 0 bases from V and 8 from J; bases not matched to a gene: 5. CDR3 nucleotides: TGTGCCACCAGCAGAGAAAGGACAGGGCAGGGCTACACCTTC. Translation gives CATSRERTGQGYTF.

This clone was counted at least ten times. V usage is TRBV5-1 and J usage is TRBJ1-2; 11 bases fit TRBD1. Germline CDR1 reads SGHRS; CDR2 reads YFSETQ. CDR3 length: 17 residues. Trimming took 1 base from V and 8 from J; bases not matched to a gene: 13. CDR3 loop: CASSLLGTGGQFEGYTF. The CDR3 bases are TGCGCCAGCAGCTTGCTCGGGACAGGGGGTCAGTTCGAAGGCTACACCTTC.

Relative to its sample, this clone is medium-sized. This chain links TRBV4-1 with TRBJ2-6; D call uncertain. V was clipped by 0 bases and J by 1 base, with 4 bases between them. CDR3 length: 15 residues. Germline lookup yields CDR1 MGHRA and CDR2 YSYEKL. In DNA form, the CDR3 reads TGCGCCAGCAGCCAAGACGAGTCTGGGGCCAACGTCCTGACTTTC. Its translation is CASSQDESGANVLTF.

This clone was detected many times. The DNA of the CDR3 is TGTGCCAGCAGCGTAGTGGCGGGAGGGTACAATGAGCAGTTCTTC. This translates into CASSVVAGGYNEQFF. The J gene is TRBJ2-1, the V gene TRBV9; TRBD2 aligns across 9 bases. V was clipped by 0 bases and J by 4 bases; unmatched bases: 2. The CDR3 is made up of 15 amino acids. Germline V lookup: CDR1 SGDLS, CDR2 YYNGEE.

Here the CDR3 DNA reads TGTGCCAGCAGTGAAGACGGGGCCAGCAGCTCCTATAATTCACCCCTCCACTTT. It translates to CASSEDGASSSYNSPLHF. The V call is TRBV2, the J call TRBJ1-6; TRBD1 is a possible D gene (5 bases). The ends were cut back, 1 base at V and 0 bases at J, with 13 bases in the middle. Germline CDR1 SNHLY, CDR2 FYNNEI. The CDR3 loop spans 18 amino acids.

The gene calls are TRBV24-1 and TRBJ1-5; 7 bases map to TRBD1. The CDR3 is made up of 16 amino acids. Germline CDR1 reads KGHDR; CDR2 reads SFDVKD. V trimming: 4 bases; J trimming: 0 bases; junction bases outside the gene matches: 5. The CDR3 loop is CATSDRQGSSNQPQHF. DNA of the CDR3: TGTGCCACCAGTGACCGACAGGGTAGTAGCAATCAGCCCCAGCATTTT.

This clone was counted at least ten times. The chain couples TRBV7-8 to TRBJ2-1, with unresolved D. V lost 5 bases and J 6 bases, leaving 11 bases between the germline ends. This CDR3 contains 13 residues. CDR1 is SGHVS, CDR2 FQNEAQ, per germline. The CDR3 spells CASSPQEVNEQFF. Written as DNA, the CDR3 is TGTGCCAGCAGCCCTCAAGAGGTCAATGAGCAGTTCTTC.

This clone has just a few counts. The rearrangement uses TRBV11-2 and TRBJ2-5, with D perhaps TRBD2 (5 bases). V was shortened by 5 bases and J by 8 bases, with 15 bases between the two germline ends. CDR1 is SGHAT, CDR2 FQNNGV, per germline. This CDR3 is 13 amino acids long. In nucleotides, the CDR3 is TGTGCCAGCAGCACGGACCCCCGGGAAACCCAGTACTTC. The encoded protein is CASSTDPRETQYF.

This clone was observed many times. One base away lies a much larger clone, so this may be a sequencing read error. V is TRBV20-1 and J is TRBJ1-2; the D gene is possibly TRBD1 (5 bases). The CDR3 sequence is 13 residues long. Looked up from germline, CDR1 is DFQATT and CDR2 is SNEGSKA (reference sequence). The CDR3 sequence: CSASVGRDYGYAF. The CDR3 DNA reads TGCAGTGCCTCGGTGGGCAGGGACTATGGCTACGCCTTC.

This clone has ten or more counts. The chain has TRBV4-2 and TRBJ2-7; 10 bases line up with TRBD2. Germline-derived CDR1 and CDR2 are LGHNA and YNFKEQ. The CDR3 is 16 amino acids. The junction had 5 bases not matched to a gene; V was cut back by 1 base and J by 2 bases. The CDR3 sequence: CASSQGASGGTYEQYF. The CDR3 region has the DNA TGTGCCAGCAGCCAAGGGGCTAGCGGGGGAACCTACGAGCAGTACTTC.

This clone was picked up a small number of times. This sequence joins TRBV20-1 and TRBJ1-4, with TRBD1 matching over 8 bases. With V trimmed by 0 bases and J by 6 bases, 3 bases remained unmatched. Germline V gives CDR1 DFQATT, CDR2 SNEGSKA (reference sequence). CDR3 size: 14 residues. The CDR3 region has the DNA TGCAGTGCTAGAGAAACAGGGGGTTATGAAAAACTGTTTTTT. It is translated as CSARETGGYEKLFF.

Ten or more counts support this clone. CDR3 amino acids: CASSSTSGNYNEQFF. In DNA, the CDR3 is TGTGCCAGCAGTTCCACTAGCGGGAACTACAATGAGCAGTTCTTC. The rearrangement joins TRBV27 to TRBJ2-1; TRBD2 aligns across 10 bases. J gave up 3 bases and V 4 bases, and 3 bases lay outside the gene matches. From germline, CDR1 is MNHEY and CDR2 SMNVEV (reference sequence). The CDR3 spans 15 residues.

V gene TRBV28 combines with J gene TRBJ2-7, with TRBD2 identical over 13 bases. CDR1 and CDR2 from the germline V gene are MDHEN and SYDVKM. After removal of 2 bases from V and 8 bases from J, the junction contained 3 bases not matched to a gene. The CDR3 sequence is 14 residues long. CDR3 coding DNA: TGTGCCAGCAGTTTAGGACTAGCGGGAGTAAAGCAGTACTTC. Its translation: CASSLGLAGVKQYF.

This clone was detected only a few times. The V and J genes are TRBV6-2 or TRBV6-3 and TRBJ2-2, with 10 bases fitting TRBD2. With V trimmed by 4 bases and J by 3 bases, 2 bases remained unmatched. This CDR3 is built from 15 residues. The germline V gene has CDR1 MNHEY and CDR2 SVGEGT. The CDR3 protein is CASSWLAGDTGELFF. The CDR3 nucleotides read TGTGCCAGCAGTTGGCTAGCGGGAGACACCGGGGAGCTGTTTTTT.

The chain has TRBV28 and TRBJ1-1; no firm D call. Germline V gene lookup returns CDR1 MDHEN and CDR2 SYDVKM. The CDR3 loop spans 12 amino acids. Deletions cut 9 bases from V and 0 bases from J, with 8 bases between. The chain's CDR3 is CASTEVNTEAFF. CDR3 bases: TGTGCCAGTACTGAGGTGAACACTGAAGCTTTCTTT.

This clone came up many times. The chain carries TRBV5-5 and TRBJ2-5, with 9 bases matching TRBD2. Per the germline V gene, CDR1 is SGHKS and CDR2 is YYEKEE (reference sequence). The CDR3 has 15 amino acids. J lost 5 bases, V lost 2 bases, and 7 bases had no gene match. DNA for the CDR3: TGTGCCAGCAGCTTAGCGGGAGGTTGGATGGAGACCCAGTACTTC. Translated: CASSLAGGWMETQYF.

This clone was counted many times. This chain connects TRBV5-1 to TRBJ2-7; perhaps TRBD1 as D (6 bases). V gave up 0 bases and J gave up 3 bases, with 19 bases separating them. Germline lookup yields CDR1 SGHRS and CDR2 YFSETQ. This CDR3 is 17 amino acids long. The CDR3 reads CASSLVPQGIGDYEQYF. The CDR3 DNA is TGCGCCAGCAGCTTGGTTCCACAGGGTATAGGGGACTACGAGCAGTACTTC.